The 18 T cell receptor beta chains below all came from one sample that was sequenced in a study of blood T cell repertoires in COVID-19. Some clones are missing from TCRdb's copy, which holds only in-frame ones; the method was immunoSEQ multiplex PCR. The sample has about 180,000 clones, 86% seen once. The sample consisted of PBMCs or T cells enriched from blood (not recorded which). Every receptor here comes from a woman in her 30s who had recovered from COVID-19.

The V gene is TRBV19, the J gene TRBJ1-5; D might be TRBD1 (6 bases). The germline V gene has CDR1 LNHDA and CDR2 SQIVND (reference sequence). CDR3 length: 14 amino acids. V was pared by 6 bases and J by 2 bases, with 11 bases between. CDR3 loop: CASSTDSGNQPQHF. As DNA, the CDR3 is TGTGCCAGTAGCACGGACAGCGGCAATCAGCCCCAGCATTTT.

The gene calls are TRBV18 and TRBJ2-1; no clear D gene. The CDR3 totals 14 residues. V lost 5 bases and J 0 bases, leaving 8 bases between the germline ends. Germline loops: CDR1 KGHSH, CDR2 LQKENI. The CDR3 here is CASSTSSSYNEQFF. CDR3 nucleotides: TGTGCCAGCTCAACGTCCAGCTCCTACAATGAGCAGTTCTTC.

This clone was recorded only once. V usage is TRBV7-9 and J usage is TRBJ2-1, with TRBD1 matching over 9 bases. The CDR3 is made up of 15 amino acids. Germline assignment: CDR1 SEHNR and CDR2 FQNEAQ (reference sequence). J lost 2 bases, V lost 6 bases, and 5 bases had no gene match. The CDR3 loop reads CASSPGTGTYNEQFF. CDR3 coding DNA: TGTGCCAGCAGTCCCGGGACAGGGACCTACAATGAGCAGTTCTTC.

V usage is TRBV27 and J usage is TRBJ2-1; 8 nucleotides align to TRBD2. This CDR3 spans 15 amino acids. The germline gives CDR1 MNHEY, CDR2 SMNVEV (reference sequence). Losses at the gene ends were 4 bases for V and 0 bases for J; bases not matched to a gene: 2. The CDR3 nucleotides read TGTGCCAGCAGTTCCAGCGGGAGCTCCTACAATGAGCAGTTCTTC. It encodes CASSSSGSSYNEQFF.

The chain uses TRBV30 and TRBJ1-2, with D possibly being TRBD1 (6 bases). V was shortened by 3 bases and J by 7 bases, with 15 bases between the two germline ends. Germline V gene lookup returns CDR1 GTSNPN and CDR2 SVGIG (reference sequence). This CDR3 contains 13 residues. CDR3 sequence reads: CAWSYSGTSGYTF. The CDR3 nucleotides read TGTGCCTGGAGCTATTCCGGGACATCTGGCTACACCTTC.

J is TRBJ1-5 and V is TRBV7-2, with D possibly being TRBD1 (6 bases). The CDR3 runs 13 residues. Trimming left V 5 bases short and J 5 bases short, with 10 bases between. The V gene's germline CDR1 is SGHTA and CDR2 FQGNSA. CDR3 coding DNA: TGTGCCAGCAGCGCGGACAGTTATCAGCCCCAGCATTTT. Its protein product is CASSADSYQPQHF. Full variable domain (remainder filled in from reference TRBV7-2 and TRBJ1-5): GAGVSQSPSNKVTEKGKDVELRCDPISGHTALYWYRQSLGQGLEFLIYFQGNSAPDKSGLPSDRFSAERTGGSVSTLTIQRTQQEDSAVYLCASSADSYQPQHFGDGTRLSIL.

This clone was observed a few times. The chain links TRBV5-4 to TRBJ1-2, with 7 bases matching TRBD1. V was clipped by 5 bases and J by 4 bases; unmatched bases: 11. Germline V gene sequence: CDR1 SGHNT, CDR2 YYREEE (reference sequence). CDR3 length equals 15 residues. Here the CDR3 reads CASSPDRAETYGYTF. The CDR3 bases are TGTGCCAGCAGTCCTGACAGGGCCGAGACCTATGGCTACACCTTC.

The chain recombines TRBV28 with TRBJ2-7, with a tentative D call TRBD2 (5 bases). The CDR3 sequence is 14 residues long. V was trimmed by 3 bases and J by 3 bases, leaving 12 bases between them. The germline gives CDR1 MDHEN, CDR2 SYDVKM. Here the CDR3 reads CASSFASGNYEQYF. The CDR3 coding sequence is TGTGCCAGCAGTTTTGCGAGCGGAAACTACGAGCAGTACTTC.

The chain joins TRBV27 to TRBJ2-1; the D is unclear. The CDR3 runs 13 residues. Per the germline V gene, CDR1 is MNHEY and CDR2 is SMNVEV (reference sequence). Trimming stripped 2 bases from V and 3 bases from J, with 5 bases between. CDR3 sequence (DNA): TGTGCCAGCAGTTTAGGCAGCTACAATGAGCAGTTCTTC. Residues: CASSLGSYNEQFF.

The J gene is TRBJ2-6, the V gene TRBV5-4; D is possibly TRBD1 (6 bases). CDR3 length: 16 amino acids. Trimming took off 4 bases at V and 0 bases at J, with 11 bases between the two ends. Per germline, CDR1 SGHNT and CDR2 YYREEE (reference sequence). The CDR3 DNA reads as TGTGCCAGCAGCCCGGACAGTTACTCTGGGGCCAACGTCCTGACTTTC. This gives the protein CASSPDSYSGANVLTF.

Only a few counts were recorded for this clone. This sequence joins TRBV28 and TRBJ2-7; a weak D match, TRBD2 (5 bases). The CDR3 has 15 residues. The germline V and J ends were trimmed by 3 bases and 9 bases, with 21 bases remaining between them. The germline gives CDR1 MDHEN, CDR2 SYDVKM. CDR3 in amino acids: CASSLVGRGFGWQYF. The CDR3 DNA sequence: TGTGCCAGCAGTTTGGTCGGACGCGGGTTTGGTTGGCAGTACTTC.

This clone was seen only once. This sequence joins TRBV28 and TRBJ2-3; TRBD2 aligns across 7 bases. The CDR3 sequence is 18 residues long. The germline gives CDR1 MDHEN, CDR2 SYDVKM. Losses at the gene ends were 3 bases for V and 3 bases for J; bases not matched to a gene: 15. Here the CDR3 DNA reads TGTGCCAGCAGTTTTCCGTCTAGCGGACCCGGGCGGACAGATACGCAGTATTTT. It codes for CASSFPSSGPGRTDTQYF.

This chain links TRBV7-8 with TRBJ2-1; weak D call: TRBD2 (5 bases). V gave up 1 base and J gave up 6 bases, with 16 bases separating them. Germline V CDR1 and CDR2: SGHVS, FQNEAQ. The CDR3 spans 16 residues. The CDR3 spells CASSLGPSGSGNEQFF. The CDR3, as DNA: TGTGCCAGCAGCTTAGGGCCGTCGGGGAGTGGCAATGAGCAGTTCTTC.

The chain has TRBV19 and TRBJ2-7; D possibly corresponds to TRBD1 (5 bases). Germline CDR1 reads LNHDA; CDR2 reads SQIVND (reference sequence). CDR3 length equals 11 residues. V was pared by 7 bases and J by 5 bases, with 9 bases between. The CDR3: CASISGNEQYF. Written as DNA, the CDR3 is TGTGCCAGTATCTCAGGGAACGAGCAGTACTTC.

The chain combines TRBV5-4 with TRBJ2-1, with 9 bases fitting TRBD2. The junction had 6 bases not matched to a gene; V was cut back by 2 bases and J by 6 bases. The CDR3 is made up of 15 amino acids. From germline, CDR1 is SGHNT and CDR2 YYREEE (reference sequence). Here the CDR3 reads CASSFSGGPVNEQFF. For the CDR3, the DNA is TGTGCCAGCAGCTTTAGCGGGGGCCCTGTCAATGAGCAGTTCTTC.

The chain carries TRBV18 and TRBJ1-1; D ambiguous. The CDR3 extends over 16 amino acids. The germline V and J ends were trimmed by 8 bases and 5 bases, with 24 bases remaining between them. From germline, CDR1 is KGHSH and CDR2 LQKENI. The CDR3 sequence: CASRSMGTFGGTEAFF. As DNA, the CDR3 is TGTGCCAGCCGGTCCATGGGCACCTTTGGTGGAACTGAAGCTTTCTTT.

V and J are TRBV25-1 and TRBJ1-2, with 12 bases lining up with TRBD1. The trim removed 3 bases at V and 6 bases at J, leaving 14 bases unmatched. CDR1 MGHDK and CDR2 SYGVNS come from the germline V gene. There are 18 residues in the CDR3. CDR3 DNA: TGTGCCAGCAGTGATACCCTAGGGACAGGGGGCGCATCGGATGGCTACACCTTC. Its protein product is CASSDTLGTGGASDGYTF.

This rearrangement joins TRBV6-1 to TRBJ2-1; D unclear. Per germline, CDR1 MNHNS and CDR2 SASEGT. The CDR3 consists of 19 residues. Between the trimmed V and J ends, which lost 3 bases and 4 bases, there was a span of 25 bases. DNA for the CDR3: TGTGCCAGCAGTGATTTGGCAGTAATGGTCCCTTACACGTACAATGAGCAGTTCTTC. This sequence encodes CASSDLAVMVPYTYNEQFF.